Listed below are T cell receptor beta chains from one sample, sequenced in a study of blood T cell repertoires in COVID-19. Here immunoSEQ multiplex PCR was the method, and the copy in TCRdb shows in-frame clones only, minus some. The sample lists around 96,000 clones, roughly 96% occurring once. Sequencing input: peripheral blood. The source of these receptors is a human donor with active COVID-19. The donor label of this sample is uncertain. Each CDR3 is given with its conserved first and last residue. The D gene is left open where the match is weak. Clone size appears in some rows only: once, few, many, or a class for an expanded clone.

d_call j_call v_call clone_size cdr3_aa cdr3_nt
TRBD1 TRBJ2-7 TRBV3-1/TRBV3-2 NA CASSQRQGSNRQYF TGTGCCAGCAGCCAACGACAGGGTAGTAATCGGCAGTACTTC
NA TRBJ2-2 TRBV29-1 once CSVEAPGQLFF TGCAGCGTTGAAGCGCCTGGGCAGCTGTTTTTT
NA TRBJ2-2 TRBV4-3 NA CASGRAGELFF TGCGCCAGCGGGCGGGCCGGGGAGCTGTTTTTT
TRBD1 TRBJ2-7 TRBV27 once CASGWTGSYEQYF TGTGCCAGCGGCTGGACAGGGTCCTACGAGCAGTACTTC
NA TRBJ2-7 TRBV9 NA CASSAEGGGPARQYF TGTGCCAGCAGTGCGGAAGGGGGAGGGCCCGCGAGGCAGTACTTC
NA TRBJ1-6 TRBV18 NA CASSPQGEGHSPLHF TGTGCCAGCTCACCACAGGGGGAAGGGCATTCACCCCTCCACTTT
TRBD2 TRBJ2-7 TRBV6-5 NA CAGTGGSRSYEQYF TGTGCCGGCACGGGAGGGTCTCGCTCCTACGAGCAGTACTTC
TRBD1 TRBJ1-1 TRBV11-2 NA CASSPNNRGVRAEAFF TGTGCCAGCAGCCCCAATAACAGGGGCGTAAGAGCTGAAGCTTTCTTT
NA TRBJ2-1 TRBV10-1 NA CASSESTHPRYNEQFF TGCGCCAGCAGTGAGTCGACCCACCCTAGATACAATGAGCAGTTCTTC
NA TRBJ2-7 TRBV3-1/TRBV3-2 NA CASSPRSGYEQYF TGTGCCAGCAGCCCCCGGAGCGGTTACGAGCAGTACTTC
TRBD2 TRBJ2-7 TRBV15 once CATSRGLAGYEQYF TGTGCCACCAGCAGAGGACTAGCGGGGTACGAGCAGTACTTC
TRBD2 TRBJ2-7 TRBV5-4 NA CASSLERDGSYEQYF TGTGCCAGCAGCTTGGAGCGGGACGGCTCCTACGAGCAGTACTTC
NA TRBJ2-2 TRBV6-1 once CASSERGLNTGELFF TGTGCCAGCAGTGAGAGAGGCCTTAACACCGGGGAGCTGTTTTTT